Here is one T cell receptor (beta chain) with its context. Its antigen has not been determined. Base qualities are not recorded, but no much larger clone differs from it by a single base. Donors were around 37 systemically healthy Caucasian individuals from Russia aged roughly 6 to 100 years. Approximately 11 milliliters of peripheral blood were drawn from each donor into EDTA-treated Vacutainer tubes. Ficoll-Paque density-gradient centrifugation was used to isolate PBMCs, with at least 6 million per sample. Total RNA was extracted from PBMCs with Trizol reagent, with at least 6 micrograms obtained per sample. Naive CD45RAhigh/CD27high T cell percentages were measured by flow cytometry on a PBMC aliquot from every donor. Library preparation used 5' RACE. Sequencing instrument: Illumina HiSeq 2500. A second PCR of roughly 7 to 11 cycles was performed with a sample-barcoded 5' primer and a J-beta primer mix. Each TCR beta cDNA molecule received a unique molecular identifier from a template-switch 5' adaptor carrying 12 random nucleotides. At least 2.5 million CDR3-containing paired-end reads were obtained from each sample. First-strand cDNA synthesis was performed from all RNA using the Mint cDNA synthesis kit, with priming by a TRBC-specific oligonucleotide. All cDNA was treated with uracil-DNA glycosylase and then went through a first 18-cycle PCR with the universal primers M1SS and BC2_uni_R. Processing in the source paper ran as follows. For normalization, 1 million high-quality reads were randomly selected from each sample, with every read carrying a distinct molecular identifier. Reads with shared molecular identifiers were discarded instead of being binned into consensus sequences. MiTCR, set to a Q25 quality threshold and the strictest error-elimination algorithm, was used for CDR3 identification, clonotype clustering and error correction. Lower-bound total TCR beta diversity was estimated with a nonparametric unseen species model using Euler transformation. TCRdb passed the public sequencing reads through fastp at Q25 and MiXCR, retaining productive beta sequences. Merged by CDR3 protein, the rows form single entries marked with the most common genes and DNA. The V and J calls were not made by the authors but by TCRdb's processing. This sample holds over 950,000 distinct CDR3 sequences; 51% were observed only once. The biggest ten clones account for roughly a fifth of the sample.

This record comes from a study of blood T cells in healthy people across ages (dated by TCRdb to 2014 to 2015). Describing the broader study: In model experiments, template switching captured about one uniquely barcoded TCR beta cDNA molecule for every two T cells. To avoid experimental bias, donors of different ages were spread randomly across the sequencing lanes. Donors were grouped into four age groups: young (average approximately 15 years), middle-aged (roughly 38), aged (around 62) and long-lived (approximately 75). To track age-related changes in TCR beta repertoire diversity, the study relied on deep sequencing normalized with unique cDNA molecular identifiers. Two additional independent replicas of 1 million unique cDNA reads from the same blood draw were analyzed for two donors (one aged 18 to 29 and one aged 80 or older). The investigation overall reported the following: Observed TCR beta diversity per million T cells fell roughly linearly with age, and a significant reduction was already apparent by age around 40. Because donor CMV infection status was unknown, age-related changes in expanded clonotypes were potentially confounded. Compared with the aged group, more naive CD4+ T cells, fewer expanded clones and increased TCR diversity were shown by the long-lived group, suggesting age selection. Total diversity estimates from one million sequenced T cells were considered lower bounds and underestimates. The percentage of naive T cells measured by flow cytometry correlated strongly with observed TCR beta diversity. Conclusive comparison of naive and antigen-experienced compartments was prevented by the profiling of bulk unsorted PBMCs.

The germline V gene (reference sequence) sets CDR1 to DFQATT and CDR2 to SNEGSKA. The CDR3 spans 17 residues, from the cysteine through the phenylalanine. The only DNA kept is the CDR3, 51 bases in frame from the first base. The sample was blood. The chain is encoded by TRBV20-1 joined to TRBJ2-5, with a weak D call of TRBD1 (6 bases match). The closer fit of TRBJ2-7 to the DNA end suggests the J call may be wrong. This sequence originates from a woman aged 60-75 years in good health. The nucleotide sequence reads as follows: TGCAGTGCTAGATGGGCCCGCCAGGGGCGAGACATGGACGAGCAGTACTTC. This encodes CSARWARQGRDMDEQYF.